The clone carrying this TCR beta chain occurred once. Its target is not known. This specimen belongs to a study of cytomegalovirus exposure and HLA in healthy donors. The wider study: Within an early data release were about 85 million unique TCRs drawn from HLA-typed donors.

The PCR ran on 60 Vbeta and 13 Jbeta primers. Profiled with immunoSEQ multiplex PCR; TCRdb holds only in-frame clones, not every one. The table shows over 150,000 clones, with about four fifths occurring only once. Study results and caveats: Based on reports, TCR beta sequences accurately predicted HLA-A and HLA-B alleles for most subjects. The productive fraction for most TCR beta V segments was about 90% or about 30% in an earlier analysis.

The CDR3 is 13 residues long. Germline V gives CDR1 LGHNT, CDR2 FRNRAP. V was clipped by 5 bases and J by 4 bases, with 11 bases between them. Sequencing was carried out using PBMCs. V is TRBV12-5 and J is TRBJ1-2, with a tentative D call TRBD1 (6 bases). The receptor comes from a man younger than 45 in good health and CMV-seronegative. The CDR3 nucleotides are TGTGCTAGTGGTCCGGGGGGGCTCTATGGCTACACCTTC. As protein: CASGPGGLYGYTF.